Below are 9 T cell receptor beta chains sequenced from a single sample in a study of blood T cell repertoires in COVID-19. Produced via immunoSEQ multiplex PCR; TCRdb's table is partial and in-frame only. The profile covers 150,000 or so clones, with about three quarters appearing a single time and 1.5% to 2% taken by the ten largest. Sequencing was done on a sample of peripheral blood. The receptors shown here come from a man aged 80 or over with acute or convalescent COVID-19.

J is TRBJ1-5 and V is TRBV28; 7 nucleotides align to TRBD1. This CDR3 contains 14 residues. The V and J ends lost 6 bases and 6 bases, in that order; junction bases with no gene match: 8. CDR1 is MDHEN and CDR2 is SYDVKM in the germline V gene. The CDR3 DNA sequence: TGTGCCAGCAGGGAGACAGGGTTTAGTCAGCCCCAGCATTTT. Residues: CASRETGFSQPQHF. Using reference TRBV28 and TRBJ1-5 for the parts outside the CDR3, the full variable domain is DVKVTQSSRYLVKRTGEKVFLECVQDMDHENMFWYRQDPGLGLRLIYFSYDVKMKEKGDIPEGYSVSREKKERFSLILESASTNQTSMYLCASRETGFSQPQHFGDGTRLSIL.

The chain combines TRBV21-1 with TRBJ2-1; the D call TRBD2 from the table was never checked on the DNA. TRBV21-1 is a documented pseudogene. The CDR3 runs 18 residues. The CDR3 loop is CASSNRPSGGLPYNEQFF. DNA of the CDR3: TGTGCCAGCAGCAACCGTCCTAGCGGGGGTCTCCCCTACAATGAGCAGTTCTTC.

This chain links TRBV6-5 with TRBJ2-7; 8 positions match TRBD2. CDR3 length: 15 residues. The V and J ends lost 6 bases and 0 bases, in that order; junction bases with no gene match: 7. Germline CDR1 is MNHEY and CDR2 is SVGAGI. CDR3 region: CASSPGGGSSYEQYV. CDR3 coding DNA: TGTGCCAGCAGCCCCGGGGGGGGGAGCTCCTACGAGCAGTACGTC.

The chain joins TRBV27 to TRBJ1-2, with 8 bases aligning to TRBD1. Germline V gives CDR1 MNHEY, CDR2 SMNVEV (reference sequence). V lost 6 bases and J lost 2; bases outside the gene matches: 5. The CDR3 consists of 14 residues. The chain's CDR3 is CASSRQGRNYGYTF. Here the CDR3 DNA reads TGTGCCAGCAGCCGACAGGGGCGCAACTATGGCTACACCTTC.

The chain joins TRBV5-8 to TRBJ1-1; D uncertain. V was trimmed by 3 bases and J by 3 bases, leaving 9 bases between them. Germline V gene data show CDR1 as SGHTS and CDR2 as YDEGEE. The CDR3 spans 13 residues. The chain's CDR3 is CASSWTPDTEAFF. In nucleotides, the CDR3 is TGTGCCAGCAGCTGGACTCCTGACACTGAAGCTTTCTTT.

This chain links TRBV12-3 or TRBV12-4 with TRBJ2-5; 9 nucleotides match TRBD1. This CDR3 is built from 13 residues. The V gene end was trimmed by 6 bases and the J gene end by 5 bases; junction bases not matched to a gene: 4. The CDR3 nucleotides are TGTGCCAGCAGCGGACAGGGGACGGAGACCCAGTACTTC. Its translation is CASSGQGTETQYF.

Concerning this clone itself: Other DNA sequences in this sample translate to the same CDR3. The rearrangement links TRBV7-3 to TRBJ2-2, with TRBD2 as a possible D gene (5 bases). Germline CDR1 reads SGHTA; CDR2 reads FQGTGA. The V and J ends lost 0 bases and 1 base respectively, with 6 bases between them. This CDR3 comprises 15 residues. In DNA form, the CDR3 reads TGTGCCAGCAGCTTAACTGGAGGGAACACCGGGGAGCTGTTTTTT. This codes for CASSLTGGNTGELFF.

CDR3: CASTLRGSVGYTF. In DNA, the CDR3 is TGTGCCAGCACCTTGAGGGGGTCTGTTGGCTACACCTTC. V and J are TRBV12-3 or TRBV12-4 and TRBJ1-2, with D perhaps TRBD1 (6 bases). CDR3 length: 13 amino acids. The V end was cut by 7 bases, the J end by 7 bases, with 16 bases between.

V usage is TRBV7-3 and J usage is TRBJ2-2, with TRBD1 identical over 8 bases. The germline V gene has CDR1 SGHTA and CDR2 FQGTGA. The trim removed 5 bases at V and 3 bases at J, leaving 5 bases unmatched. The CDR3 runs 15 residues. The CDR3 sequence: CASSQTGADTGELFF. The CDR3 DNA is TGTGCCAGCAGCCAGACAGGGGCTGACACCGGGGAGCTGTTTTTT.